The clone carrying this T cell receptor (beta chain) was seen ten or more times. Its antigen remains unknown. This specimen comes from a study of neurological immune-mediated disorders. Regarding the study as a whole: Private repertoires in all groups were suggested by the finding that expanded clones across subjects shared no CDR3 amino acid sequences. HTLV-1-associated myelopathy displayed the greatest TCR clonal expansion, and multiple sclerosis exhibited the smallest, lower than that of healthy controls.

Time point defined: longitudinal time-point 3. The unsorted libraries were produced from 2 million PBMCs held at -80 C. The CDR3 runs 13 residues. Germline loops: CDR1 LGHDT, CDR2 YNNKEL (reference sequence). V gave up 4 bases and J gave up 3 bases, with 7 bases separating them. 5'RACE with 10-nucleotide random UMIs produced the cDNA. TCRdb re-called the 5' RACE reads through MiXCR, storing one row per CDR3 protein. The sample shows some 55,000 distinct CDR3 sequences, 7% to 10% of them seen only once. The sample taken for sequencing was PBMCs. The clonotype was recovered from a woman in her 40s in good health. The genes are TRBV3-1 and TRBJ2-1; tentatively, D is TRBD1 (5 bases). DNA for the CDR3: TGTGCCAGCAGCCTCAGGGTCTACAATGAGCAGTTCTTC. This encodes CASSLRVYNEQFF.